This is a list of T cell receptor beta chains from one sample in a study of vaccination and CD4 T cells after COVID-19. These receptors are not linked to any known antigen. TCRdb re-called the PCR reads with MiXCR, one entry per CDR3 protein. The sample includes approximately 17,000 distinct CDR3 sequences, roughly 50% of them seen just once. The source material was CD4+ T cells from blood, cultured in vitro. These TCRs come from a human donor who had recovered from COVID-19. The CDR3 runs from the conserved cysteine through the conserved F or W. D genes are given only for firm matches. Part of the rows lack a size; the others show once, few, many or a class for expanded clones.

V gene	D gene	clone size	J gene	CDR3 protein	CDR3 DNA
TRBV20-1	TRBD1	.	TRBJ2-3	CSARDRRTGAFTDTQYF	TGCAGTGCTAGAGATCGAAGGACAGGGGCTTTCACAGATACGCAGTATTTT
TRBV20-1	TRBD2	once	TRBJ2-7	CSASLAGASYEQYF	TGCAGTGCTAGTCTAGCGGGAGCCTCCTACGAGCAGTACTTC
TRBV20-1	.	.	TRBJ2-7	CSAMGFGSLEQCF	TGCAGTGCTATGGGATTTGGGTCCCTCGAGCAGTGCTTC
TRBV7-2	.	few	TRBJ2-6	CASSLVGAGANVLTF	TGTGCCAGCAGCTTGGTGGGTGCTGGGGCCAACGTCCTGACTTTC
TRBV6-1	.	few	TRBJ1-6	CASTGSSYNSPLHF	TGTGCCAGCACAGGGAGTTCCTATAATTCACCCCTCCACTTT
TRBV19	TRBD1	.	TRBJ1-2	CASSLEGQGLSLGYTF	TGTGCCAGTAGTTTAGAGGGACAGGGATTAAGTCTTGGCTACACCTTC
TRBV11-3	TRBD1	few	TRBJ2-4	CASSLDGTGEYF	TGTGCCAGCAGCTTGGATGGGACAGGGGAGTACTTC
TRBV2	.	.	TRBJ1-2	CASSRRRGYTF	TGTGCCAGCAGTCGACGGAGAGGCTACACCTTC
TRBV20-1	.	.	TRBJ2-5	CSARGGETQYF	TGCAGTGCCCGTGGGGGAGAGACCCAGTACTTC
TRBV7-3	TRBD2	few	TRBJ2-2	CASSPGGGTGELFF	TGTGCCAGCAGCCCCGGGGGGGGAACCGGGGAGCTGTTTTTT
TRBV28	TRBD1	.	TRBJ2-7	CASSPLTGESYEQYF	TGTGCCAGCAGTCCATTAACAGGGGAAAGCTACGAGCAGTACTTC
TRBV2	TRBD1	few	TRBJ2-7	CASRTGSSYEQYF	TGTGCCAGCCGGACAGGGAGCTCCTACGAGCAGTACTTC
TRBV20-1	.	few	TRBJ1-6	CSARTSANSPLHF	TGCAGTGCTAGAACGTCAGCCAATTCACCCCTCCACTTT
TRBV3-1	.	few	TRBJ1-5	CASSQGGDQPQHF	TGTGCCAGCAGCCAAGGAGGCGATCAGCCCCAGCATTTT
TRBV2	TRBD2	.	TRBJ2-1	CASRGASGTNEQFF	TGTGCCAGCAGGGGGGCTAGCGGGACGAATGAGCAGTTCTTC
TRBV20-1	TRBD2	.	TRBJ2-1	CSARPPSGSRNEQFF	TGCAGTGCTAGACCCCCTAGCGGGAGTCGAAATGAGCAGTTCTTC
TRBV30	.	few	TRBJ1-1	CAWSVHQGTEAFF	TGTGCCTGGAGTGTACATCAGGGCACTGAAGCTTTCTTT
TRBV6-5	.	few	TRBJ1-2	CASSYAGHGYTF	TGTGCCAGCAGTTACGCAGGGCATGGCTACACCTTC
TRBV10-3	TRBD2	.	TRBJ2-3	CANAAGSTDTQYF	TGTGCCAACGCAGCGGGATCTACAGATACGCAGTATTTT
TRBV6-1	.	.	TRBJ2-5	CASSERAETQYF	TGTGCCAGCAGTGAAAGGGCAGAGACCCAGTACTTC
TRBV3-1	.	.	TRBJ2-1	CASTPGDFYNEQFF	TGTGCCAGCACCCCGGGAGACTTTTACAATGAGCAGTTCTTC
TRBV6-1	TRBD1	.	TRBJ2-7	CASRRGQGSYEQYF	TGTGCCAGCAGGAGAGGACAGGGGTCGTACGAGCAGTACTTC
TRBV5-1	.	.	TRBJ1-3	CASSGGGSGNTIYF	TGCGCCAGCAGTGGAGGGGGCTCTGGAAACACCATATATTTT
TRBV20-1	.	.	TRBJ2-4	CSAVVERGVGKNIQYF	TGCAGTGCTGTTGTGGAGAGGGGTGTAGGCAAAAACATTCAGTACTTC
TRBV24-1	.	.	TRBJ1-1	CATSANRQTEAFF	TGTGCCACCAGTGCCAATCGACAGACTGAAGCTTTCTTT
TRBV20-1	.	.	TRBJ2-7	CSAPLQGGSSYEQYF	TGCAGTGCTCCACTCCAGGGCGGTTCCTCCTACGAGCAGTACTTC
TRBV10-3	.	.	TRBJ2-5	CAISENGEETQYF	TGTGCCATCAGTGAGAATGGCGAAGAGACCCAGTACTTC
TRBV27	.	.	TRBJ1-2	CASSFGGYYGYTF	TGTGCCAGCAGTTTTGGGGGTTACTATGGCTACACCTTC
TRBV6-2/TRBV6-3	TRBD1	once	TRBJ1-1	CASSFRDRGRGNTEAFF	TGTGCCAGCAGTTTCCGGGACAGGGGTCGCGGGAACACTGAAGCTTTCTTT
TRBV27	TRBD2	.	TRBJ2-7	CASSLLTSGSYEQYF	TGTGCCAGCAGTTTATTGACTAGCGGGAGCTACGAGCAGTACTTC
TRBV6-2/TRBV6-3	.	.	TRBJ1-1	CASSYPGLHMNTEAFF	TGTGCCAGCAGTTACCCGGGACTTCACATGAACACTGAAGCTTTCTTT
TRBV20-1	TRBD1	.	TRBJ1-3	CSARGQVGMKGNTIYF	TGCAGTGCTAGGGGACAGGTGGGGATGAAAGGAAACACCATATATTTT
TRBV28	TRBD2	.	TRBJ2-1	CASSPLLAGPYNEQFF	TGTGCCAGCAGTCCCCTCCTAGCGGGACCCTACAATGAGCAGTTCTTC
TRBV7-3	TRBD1	.	TRBJ1-2	CASRLRQGGGYTF	TGTGCCAGCAGATTAAGACAGGGGGGTGGCTACACCTTC
TRBV6-2/TRBV6-3	.	.	TRBJ1-1	CASRSEANTEAFF	TGTGCCAGCAGGTCGGAAGCGAACACTGAAGCTTTCTTT
TRBV2	.	.	TRBJ2-4	CASGQSLRDIQYF	TGTGCCAGCGGACAGTCACTAAGGGACATTCAGTACTTC
TRBV20-1	.	.	TRBJ2-3	CSARPRGGFRTDTQYF	TGCAGTGCTAGACCTAGGGGAGGATTCCGCACAGATACGCAGTATTTT
TRBV7-2	.	once	TRBJ1-1	CASQGYMNTEAFF	TGTGCCAGCCAGGGGTACATGAACACTGAAGCTTTCTTT
TRBV10-1	TRBD1	.	TRBJ1-6	CASSTGQVSPLHF	TGCGCCAGCAGCACGGGACAGGTTTCACCCCTCCACTTT
TRBV20-1	.	.	TRBJ1-2	CSASLGLPVGYTF	TGCAGTGCTAGTCTGGGTCTCCCCGTAGGCTACACCTTC
TRBV20-1	.	few	TRBJ1-3	CSARDYRIGNTIYF	TGCAGTGCTAGAGATTACAGGATTGGAAACACCATATATTTT
TRBV4-3	.	.	TRBJ1-2	CASSQDEGLGYGYTF	TGCGCCAGCAGCCAAGATGAGGGCTTGGGCTATGGCTACACCTTC
TRBV20-1	TRBD1	few	TRBJ1-6	CSAPTGGGSPLHF	TGCAGTGCACCGACAGGGGGCGGTTCACCCCTCCACTTT
TRBV18	TRBD2	.	TRBJ2-5	CASSPKTSGRMETQYF	TGTGCCAGCTCACCCAAGACTAGCGGGCGTATGGAGACCCAGTACTTC
TRBV7-3	.	few	TRBJ2-3	CASSLTGGSDTQYF	TGTGCCAGCAGCTTAACGGGGGGCTCAGATACGCAGTATTTT
TRBV6-2/TRBV6-3	.	.	TRBJ2-1	CASSLPDYARREFF	TGTGCCAGCAGTCTCCCGGACTACGCTAGACGGGAGTTCTTC
TRBV7-2	.	.	TRBJ1-1	CASSLELYGGAESTEAFF	TGTGCCAGCAGCTTAGAGCTGTATGGGGGGGCTGAGTCAACTGAAGCTTTCTTT
TRBV20-1	.	.	TRBJ1-1	CSARVTGYTEAFF	TGCAGTGCTAGAGTTACAGGTTACACTGAAGCTTTCTTT